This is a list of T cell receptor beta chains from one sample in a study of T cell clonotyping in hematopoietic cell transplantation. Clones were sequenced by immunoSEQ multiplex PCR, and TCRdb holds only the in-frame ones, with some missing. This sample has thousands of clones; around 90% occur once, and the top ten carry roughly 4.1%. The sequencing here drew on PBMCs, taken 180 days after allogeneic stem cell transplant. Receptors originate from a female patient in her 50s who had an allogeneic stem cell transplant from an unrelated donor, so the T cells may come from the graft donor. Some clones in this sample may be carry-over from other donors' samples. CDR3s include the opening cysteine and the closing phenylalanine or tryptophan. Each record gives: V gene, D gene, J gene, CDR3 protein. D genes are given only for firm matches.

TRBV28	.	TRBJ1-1	CASSLDVNTEAFF
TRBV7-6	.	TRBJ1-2	CASSRAHGYGYTF
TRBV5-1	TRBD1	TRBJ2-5	CASSPQGAGETQYF
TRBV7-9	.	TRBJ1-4	CASSPGVRVNEKLFF
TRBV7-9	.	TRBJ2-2	CASSLDWGGELFF
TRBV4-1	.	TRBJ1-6	CASSPDGSPLHF
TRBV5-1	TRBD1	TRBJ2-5	CASSLFLGTEAQYF
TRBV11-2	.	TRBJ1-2	CASSLGPQHGYTF
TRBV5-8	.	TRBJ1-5	CASSIQGYSNQPQHF
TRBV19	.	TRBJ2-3	CASGDVPTDTQYF
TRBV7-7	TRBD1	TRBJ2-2	CASSPSVAQGVNTGELFF
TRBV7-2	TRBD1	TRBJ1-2	CASSPRQGHPYGYTF
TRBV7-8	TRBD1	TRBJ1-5	CASSLDGQGPYSNQPQHF
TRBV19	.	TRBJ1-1	CASSIDGVREAFF
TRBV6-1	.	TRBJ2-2	CASSPRTGHTGELFF
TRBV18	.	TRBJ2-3	CASSPTVGQSTDTQYF
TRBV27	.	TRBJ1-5	CASSQSGFSNQPQHF
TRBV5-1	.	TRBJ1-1	CASSLGGGNTEAFF
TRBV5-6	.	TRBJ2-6	CASSLGLSGANVLTF
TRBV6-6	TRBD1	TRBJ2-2	CASSPDRTPTGELFF
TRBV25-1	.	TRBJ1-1	CASLSVGNTEAFF
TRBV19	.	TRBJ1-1	CASSTRRQAQNTEAFF
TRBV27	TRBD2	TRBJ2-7	CASSLVAGVTVEQYF
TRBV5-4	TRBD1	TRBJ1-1	CASSPIGGGTVVTEAFF
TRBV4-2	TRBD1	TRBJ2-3	CASSQDLRQGEDTQYF
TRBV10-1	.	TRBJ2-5	CASSESGKTQYF
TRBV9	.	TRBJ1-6	CASSGATVPGSPLHF
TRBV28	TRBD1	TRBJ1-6	CANLIGTDSNSPLHF
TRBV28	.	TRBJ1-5	CASSFWDFSNQPQHF
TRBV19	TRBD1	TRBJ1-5	CASSHPGQGVNQPQHF
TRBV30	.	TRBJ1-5	CAWSGQTLRYSNQPQHF
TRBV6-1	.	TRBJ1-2	CATLRGDRGYTF
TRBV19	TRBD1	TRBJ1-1	CASSPLDRPNTEAFF
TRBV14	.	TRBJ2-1	CASSQDGGWKALTNEQFF
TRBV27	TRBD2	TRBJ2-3	CASSRDYIIGTDTQYF
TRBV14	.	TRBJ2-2	CASSHLENTGELFF
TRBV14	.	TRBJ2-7	CASSPHNYEQYF
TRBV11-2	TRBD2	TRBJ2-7	CASSWGLTLLGEQYF
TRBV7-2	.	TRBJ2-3	CASSFDRTSTDTQYF
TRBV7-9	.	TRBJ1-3	CASTIYGNTIYF
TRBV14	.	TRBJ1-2	CASSQEINYGYTF
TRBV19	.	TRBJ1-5	CASSMWGNGGNQPQHF
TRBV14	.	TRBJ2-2	CASSHRETRARGGELFF
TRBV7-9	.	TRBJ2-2	CASSRDPNTGELFF
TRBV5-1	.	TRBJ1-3	CASSLGRSGNTIYF
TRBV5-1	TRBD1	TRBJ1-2	CASSSGGELANYGYTF
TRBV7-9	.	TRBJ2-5	CASSPRVSETQYF
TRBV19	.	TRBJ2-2	CASGDGWDTGELFF
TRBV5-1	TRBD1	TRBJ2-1	CASSSLDRVVNEQFF
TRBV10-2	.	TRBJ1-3	CASRTGLGNTIYF
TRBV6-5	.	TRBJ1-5	CASSYGGNQPQHF